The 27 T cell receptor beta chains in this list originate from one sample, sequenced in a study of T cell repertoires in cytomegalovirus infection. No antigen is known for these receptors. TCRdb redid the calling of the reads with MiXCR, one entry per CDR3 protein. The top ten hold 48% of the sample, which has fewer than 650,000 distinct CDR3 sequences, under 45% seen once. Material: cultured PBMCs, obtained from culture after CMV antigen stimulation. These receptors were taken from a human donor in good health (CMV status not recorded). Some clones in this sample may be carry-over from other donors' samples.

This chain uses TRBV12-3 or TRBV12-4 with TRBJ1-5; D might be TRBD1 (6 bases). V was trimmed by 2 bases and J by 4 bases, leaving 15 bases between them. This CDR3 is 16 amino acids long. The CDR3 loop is CASSLYVGQPNQPQHF. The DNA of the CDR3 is TGTGCCAGCAGTTTATATGTTGGACAGCCAAATCAGCCCCAGCATTTT.

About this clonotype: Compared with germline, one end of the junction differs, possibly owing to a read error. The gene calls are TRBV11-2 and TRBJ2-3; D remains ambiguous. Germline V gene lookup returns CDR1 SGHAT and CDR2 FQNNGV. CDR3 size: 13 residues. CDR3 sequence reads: CASSPSAADTHYF. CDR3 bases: TGTGCCAGCAGCCCTAGTGCTGCAGATACGCATTATTTT.

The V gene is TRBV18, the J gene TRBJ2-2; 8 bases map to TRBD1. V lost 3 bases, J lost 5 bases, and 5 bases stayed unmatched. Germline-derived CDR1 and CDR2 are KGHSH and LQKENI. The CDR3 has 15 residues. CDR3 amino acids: CASSPLTGDTGELFF. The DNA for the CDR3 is TGTGCCAGCTCACCCCTGACAGGGGATACCGGGGAGCTGTTTTTT.

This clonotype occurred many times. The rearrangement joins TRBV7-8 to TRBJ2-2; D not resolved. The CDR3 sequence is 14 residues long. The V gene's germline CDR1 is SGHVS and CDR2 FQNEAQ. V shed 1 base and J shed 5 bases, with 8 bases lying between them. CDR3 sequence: CASSLVGPTGELFF. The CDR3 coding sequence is TGTGCCAGCAGCTTAGTGGGCCCAACCGGGGAGCTGTTTTTT.

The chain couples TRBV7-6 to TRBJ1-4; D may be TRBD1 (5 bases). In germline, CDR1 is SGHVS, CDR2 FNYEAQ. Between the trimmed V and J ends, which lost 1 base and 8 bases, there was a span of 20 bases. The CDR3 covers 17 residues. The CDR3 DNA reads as TGTGCCAGCAGCTTAGGGCTGGGTCGCGGAAAGGGGGAAAAACTGTTTTTT. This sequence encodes CASSLGLGRGKGEKLFF.

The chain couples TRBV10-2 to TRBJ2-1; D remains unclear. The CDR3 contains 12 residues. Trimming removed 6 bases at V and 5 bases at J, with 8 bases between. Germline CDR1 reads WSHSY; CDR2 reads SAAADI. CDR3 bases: TGCGCCAGCAGCGTCGGACACAATGAGCAGTTCTTC. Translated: CASSVGHNEQFF.

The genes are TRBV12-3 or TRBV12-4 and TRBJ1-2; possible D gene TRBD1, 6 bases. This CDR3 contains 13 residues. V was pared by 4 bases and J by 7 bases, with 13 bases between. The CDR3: CASSSGGGFGYTF. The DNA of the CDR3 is TGTGCCAGCAGTTCAGGCGGGGGCTTTGGCTACACCTTC.

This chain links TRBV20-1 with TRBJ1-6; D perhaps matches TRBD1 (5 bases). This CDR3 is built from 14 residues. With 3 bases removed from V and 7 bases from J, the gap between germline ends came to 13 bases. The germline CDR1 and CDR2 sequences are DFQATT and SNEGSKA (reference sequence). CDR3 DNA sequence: TGCAGTGCTAGGCAGGGAAGGCAGAATTCACCCCTCCACTTT. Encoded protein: CSARQGRQNSPLHF.

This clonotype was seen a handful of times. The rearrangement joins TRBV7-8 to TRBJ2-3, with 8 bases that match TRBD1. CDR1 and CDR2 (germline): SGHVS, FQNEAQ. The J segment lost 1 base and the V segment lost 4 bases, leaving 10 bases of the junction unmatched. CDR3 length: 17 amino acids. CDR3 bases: TGTGCCAGCAGCTCCAGGACAGGGCCTTTTGGCACAGATACGCAGTATTTT. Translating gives CASSSRTGPFGTDTQYF.

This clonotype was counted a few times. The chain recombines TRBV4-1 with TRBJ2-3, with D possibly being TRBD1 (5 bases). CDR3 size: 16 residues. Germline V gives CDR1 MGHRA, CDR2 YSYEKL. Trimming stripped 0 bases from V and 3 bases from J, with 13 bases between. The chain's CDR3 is CASSQEATGGTDTQYF. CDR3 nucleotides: TGCGCCAGCAGCCAAGAGGCAACAGGTGGGACAGATACGCAGTATTTT.

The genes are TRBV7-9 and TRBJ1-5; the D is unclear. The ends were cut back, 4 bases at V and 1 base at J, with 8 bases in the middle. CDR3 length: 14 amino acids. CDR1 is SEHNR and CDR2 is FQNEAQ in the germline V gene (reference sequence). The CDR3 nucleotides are TGTGCCAGCAGCTCGGACTTAAGCAATCAGCCCCAGCATTTT. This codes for CASSSDLSNQPQHF.

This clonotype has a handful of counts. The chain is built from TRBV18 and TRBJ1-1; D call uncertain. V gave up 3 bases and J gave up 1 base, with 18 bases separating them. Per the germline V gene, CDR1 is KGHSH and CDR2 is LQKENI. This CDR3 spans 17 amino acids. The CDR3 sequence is CASSPQEGPLGNTEAFF. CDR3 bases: TGTGCCAGCTCACCCCAGGAGGGTCCCCTGGGGAACACTGAAGCTTTCTTT.

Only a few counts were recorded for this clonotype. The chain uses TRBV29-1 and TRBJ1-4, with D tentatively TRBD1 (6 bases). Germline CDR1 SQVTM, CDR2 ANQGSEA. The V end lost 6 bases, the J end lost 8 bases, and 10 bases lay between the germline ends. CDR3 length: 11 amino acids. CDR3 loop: CSVNRDEKLFF. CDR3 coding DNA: TGCAGCGTAAACAGGGACGAAAAACTGTTTTTT.

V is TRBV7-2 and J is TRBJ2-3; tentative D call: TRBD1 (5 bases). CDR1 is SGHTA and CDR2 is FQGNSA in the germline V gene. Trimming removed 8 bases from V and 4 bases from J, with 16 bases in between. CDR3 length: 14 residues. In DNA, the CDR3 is TGTGCCAGCGGCCAGGGAAACGGGCCAGATACGCAGTATTTT. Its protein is CASGQGNGPDTQYF.

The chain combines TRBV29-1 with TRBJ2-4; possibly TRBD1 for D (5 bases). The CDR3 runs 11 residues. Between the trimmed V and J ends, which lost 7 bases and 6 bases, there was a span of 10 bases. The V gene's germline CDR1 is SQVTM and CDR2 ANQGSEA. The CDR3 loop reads CSGVQGNIQYF. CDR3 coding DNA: TGCAGCGGCGTGCAGGGAAACATTCAGTACTTC.

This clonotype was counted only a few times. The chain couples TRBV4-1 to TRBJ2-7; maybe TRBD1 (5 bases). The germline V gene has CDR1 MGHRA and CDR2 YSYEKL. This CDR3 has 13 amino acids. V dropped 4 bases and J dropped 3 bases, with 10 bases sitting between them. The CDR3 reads CASSLRTGYEQYF. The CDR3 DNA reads TGCGCCAGCAGCCTCCGCACAGGCTACGAGCAGTACTTC.

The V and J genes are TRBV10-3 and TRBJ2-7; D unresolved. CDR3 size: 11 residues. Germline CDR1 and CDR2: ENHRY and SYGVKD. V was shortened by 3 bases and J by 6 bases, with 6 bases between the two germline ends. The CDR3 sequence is CAISEWREQYF. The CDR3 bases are TGTGCCATCAGTGAATGGCGCGAGCAGTACTTC.

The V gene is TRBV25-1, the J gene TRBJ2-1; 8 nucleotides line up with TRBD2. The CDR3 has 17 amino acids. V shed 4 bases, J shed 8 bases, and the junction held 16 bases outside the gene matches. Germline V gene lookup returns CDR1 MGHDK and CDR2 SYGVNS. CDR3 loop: CASSGTRGLEAWHEQFF. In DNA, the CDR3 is TGTGCCAGCAGTGGGACCCGGGGACTAGAGGCCTGGCATGAGCAGTTCTTC.

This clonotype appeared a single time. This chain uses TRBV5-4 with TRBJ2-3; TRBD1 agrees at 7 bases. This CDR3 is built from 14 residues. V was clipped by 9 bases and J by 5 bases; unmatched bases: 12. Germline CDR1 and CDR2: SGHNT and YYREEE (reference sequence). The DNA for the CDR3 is TGTGCCACCCGAGCAAAAGGGGGCGTAGATACGCAGTATTTT. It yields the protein CATRAKGGVDTQYF.

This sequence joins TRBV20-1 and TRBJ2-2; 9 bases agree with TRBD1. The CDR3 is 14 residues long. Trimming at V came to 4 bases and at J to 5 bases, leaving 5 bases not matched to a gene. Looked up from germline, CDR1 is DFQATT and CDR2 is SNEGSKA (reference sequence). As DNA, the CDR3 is TGCAGTGCTACCCGCGGGACAGGGACCGGGGAGCTGTTTTTT. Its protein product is CSATRGTGTGELFF.

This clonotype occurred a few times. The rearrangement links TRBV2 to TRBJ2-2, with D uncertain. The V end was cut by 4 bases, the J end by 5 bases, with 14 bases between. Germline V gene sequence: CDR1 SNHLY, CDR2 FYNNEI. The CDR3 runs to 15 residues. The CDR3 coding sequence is TGTGCCAGCAGTGCCCACGCGACGGCAACCGGGGAGCTGTTTTTT. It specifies CASSAHATATGELFF.

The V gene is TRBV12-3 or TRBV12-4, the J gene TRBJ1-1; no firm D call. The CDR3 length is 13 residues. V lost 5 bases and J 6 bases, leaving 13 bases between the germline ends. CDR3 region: CASSRNSDSEAFF. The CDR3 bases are TGTGCCAGCAGTCGAAACTCTGACTCTGAAGCTTTCTTT.

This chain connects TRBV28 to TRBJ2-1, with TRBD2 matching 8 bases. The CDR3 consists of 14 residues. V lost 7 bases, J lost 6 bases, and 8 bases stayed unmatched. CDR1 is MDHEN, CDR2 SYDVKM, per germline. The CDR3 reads CASKGTRNTNEQFF. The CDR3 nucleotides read TGTGCCAGCAAGGGGACTAGAAATACCAATGAGCAGTTCTTC.

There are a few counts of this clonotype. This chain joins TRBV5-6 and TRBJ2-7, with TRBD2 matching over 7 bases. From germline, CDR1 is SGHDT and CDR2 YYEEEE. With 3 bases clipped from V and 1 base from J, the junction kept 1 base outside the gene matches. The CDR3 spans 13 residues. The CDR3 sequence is CASSWDYSYEQYF. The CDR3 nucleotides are TGTGCCAGCAGCTGGGACTATTCCTACGAGCAGTACTTC.

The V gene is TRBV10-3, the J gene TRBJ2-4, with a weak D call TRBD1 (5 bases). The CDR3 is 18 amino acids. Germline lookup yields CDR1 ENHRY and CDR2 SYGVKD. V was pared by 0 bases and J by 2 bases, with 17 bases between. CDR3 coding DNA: TGTGCCATCAGTGAGTCAGGGGTACGGCGCGCCCCCAAAAACATTCAGTACTTC. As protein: CAISESGVRRAPKNIQYF.

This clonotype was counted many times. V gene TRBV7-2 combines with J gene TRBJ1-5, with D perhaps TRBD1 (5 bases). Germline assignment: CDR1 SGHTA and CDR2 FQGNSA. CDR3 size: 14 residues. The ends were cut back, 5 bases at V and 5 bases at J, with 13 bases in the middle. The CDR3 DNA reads TGTGCCAGCAGCCCACGCCAGGGCTATCAGCCCCAGCATTTT. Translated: CASSPRQGYQPQHF.

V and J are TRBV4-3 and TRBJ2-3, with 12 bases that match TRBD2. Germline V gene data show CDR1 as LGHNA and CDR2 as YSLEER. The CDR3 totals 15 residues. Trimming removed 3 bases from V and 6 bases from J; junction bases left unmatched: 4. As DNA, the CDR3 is TGCGCCAGCAGCCATCGACTAGCGGGAGCCGATACGCAGTATTTT. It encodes CASSHRLAGADTQYF.